A single sample is the source of the 12 T cell receptor beta chains below, sequenced in a study of cytomegalovirus exposure and HLA in healthy donors listed by TCRdb under 2017. Receptor amplification or capture employed the immunoSEQ multiplex PCR assay. The multiplex PCR relied on a mix of 60 forward primers for TCR Vbeta segments and 13 reverse primers for TCR Jbeta segments. TCRdb retrieved this table from immuneACCESS and kept in-frame rearrangements only. Not all clones are present; in checked studies, unresolved V genes account for under half, and no reason is known for the remainder. This sample gives roughly 100,000 clones in total; roughly 82% of them show up just once. Around 3% of the sample rests with the top ten. The sample consisted of PBMCs. The receptors derive from a male donor in good health and CMV-seropositive.

This clone was recorded many times. The chain combines TRBV6-5 with TRBJ2-5, with 8 bases that match TRBD1. V was pared by 3 bases and J by 3 bases, with 6 bases of the junction left unmatched. The CDR3 runs to 15 residues. CDR1 is MNHEY, CDR2 SVGAGI, per germline. The CDR3 region has the DNA TGTGCCAGCAGTTATGGGGACAGGTACGAAGAGACCCAGTACTTC. As protein: CASSYGDRYEETQYF.

The chain combines TRBV27 with TRBJ1-5, with TRBD1 as a possible D gene (6 bases). The CDR3 extends over 13 amino acids. CDR1 and CDR2 (germline): MNHEY, SMNVEV (reference sequence). V was pared by 8 bases and J by 6 bases, with 14 bases between. The CDR3 sequence is CASSRQVSQPQHF. In DNA, the CDR3 is TGTGCCAGCTCGAGACAGGTGAGTCAGCCCCAGCATTTT.

This clone was counted between two and nine times. This sequence joins TRBV30 and TRBJ1-5; D remains ambiguous. Germline CDR1 reads GTSNPN; CDR2 reads SVGIG (reference sequence). V gave up 0 bases and J gave up 0 bases, with 9 bases separating them. The CDR3 contains 15 residues. For the CDR3, the DNA is TGTGCCTGGAGTGTGGCGGATTATAGCAATCAGCCCCAGCATTTT. Protein sequence: CAWSVADYSNQPQHF.

For the CDR3, the DNA is TGTGCCAGCAGCTTCGGGACTAGCGCCTACGAGCAGTACTTC. Residues: CASSFGTSAYEQYF. The chain recombines TRBV5-4 with TRBJ2-7; the match to TRBD2 covers 10 bases. The CDR3 has 14 residues. Losses at the gene ends were 2 bases for V and 2 bases for J; bases not matched to a gene: 1. Germline CDR1 reads SGHNT; CDR2 reads YYREEE (reference sequence).

This clone was observed a single time. The gene calls are TRBV7-2 and TRBJ2-1; the match to TRBD2 covers 10 bases. Trimming cost V 1 base and J 1 base; bases outside gene matches: 1. CDR1 and CDR2 from the germline V gene are SGHTA and FQGNSA. This CDR3 contains 16 residues. The CDR3 spells CASSLEREGSYNEQFF. As DNA, the CDR3 is TGTGCCAGCAGCTTAGAGCGGGAGGGGTCCTACAATGAGCAGTTCTTC. Combining the CDR3 with reference TRBV7-2 and TRBJ2-1 gives the whole variable domain GAGVSQSPSNKVTEKGKDVELRCDPISGHTALYWYRQSLGQGLEFLIYFQGNSAPDKSGLPSDRFSAERTGGSVSTLTIQRTQQEDSAVYLCASSLEREGSYNEQFFGPGTRLTVL.

The chain recombines TRBV6-5 with TRBJ1-1; 7 bases agree with TRBD1. This CDR3 is 16 amino acids long. The germline V gene has CDR1 MNHEY and CDR2 SVGAGI. V lost 2 bases, J lost 5 bases, and 11 bases stayed unmatched. CDR3 sequence: CASSYIMRQGRTEAFF. The CDR3 DNA follows: TGTGCCAGCAGTTACATCATGAGACAGGGCAGAACTGAAGCTTTCTTT.

The chain carries TRBV11-3 and TRBJ2-1; the match to TRBD2 covers 7 bases. CDR1 is SGHNT and CDR2 is YENEEA in the germline V gene. V lost 6 bases to trimming and J lost 0 bases; unmatched junction nucleotides: 5. The CDR3 is 15 amino acids. The CDR3 DNA is TGTGCCAGCAGGCGACTAGCCCGCTCCTACAATGAGCAGTTCTTC. Translating it yields CASRRLARSYNEQFF.

The chain uses TRBV19 and TRBJ1-2; 10 nucleotides line up with TRBD1. The CDR3 is 13 residues long. Germline V CDR1 and CDR2: LNHDA, SQIVND (reference sequence). V shed 8 bases and J 8 bases; nucleotides not matched to a gene: 8. The CDR3: CASRDRGAGGYTF. The CDR3 nucleotides read TGTGCCAGTCGGGACAGGGGTGCTGGAGGCTACACCTTC.

With regard to this clone: Other DNA sequences in the sample encode the same CDR3. This chain connects TRBV28 to TRBJ1-1; weak D call: TRBD1 (5 bases). Trimming took 3 bases from V and 1 from J, leaving 15 bases between them. Germline CDR1 is MDHEN and CDR2 is SYDVKM. The length of the CDR3 is 16 residues. The CDR3 coding sequence is TGTGCCAGCAGTTTGGGTCCCGGTGGGGCGAACACTGAAGCTTTCTTT. Translating it yields CASSLGPGGANTEAFF.

In this sample, this clone turned up a few times. The chain is built from TRBV5-1 and TRBJ1-1; the D gene is possibly TRBD1 (5 bases). The CDR3 contains 13 residues. Trimming cost V 7 bases and J 3 bases, with 13 bases left between them. Per germline, CDR1 SGHRS and CDR2 YFSETQ. The CDR3 is CASGRAGYTEAFF. The CDR3 bases are TGCGCCAGCGGTCGGGCAGGGTACACTGAAGCTTTCTTT.

J is TRBJ2-7 and V is TRBV30; 8 positions match TRBD1. J gave up 4 bases and V 2 bases, and 7 bases lay outside the gene matches. The CDR3 runs to 14 residues. The V gene's germline CDR1 is GTSNPN and CDR2 SVGIG (reference sequence). The CDR3 coding sequence is TGTGCCTGGAGTCATGGGACAGGAGATTACGAGCAGTACTTC. It translates to CAWSHGTGDYEQYF.

This sequence joins TRBV4-2 and TRBJ1-1; D remains ambiguous. The CDR3 extends over 14 amino acids. Germline CDR1 reads LGHNA; CDR2 reads YNFKEQ. V dropped 0 bases and J dropped 1 base, with 6 bases sitting between them. Here the CDR3 DNA reads TGTGCCAGCAGCCAAGATACAAGGAACACTGAAGCTTTCTTT. Protein product: CASSQDTRNTEAFF.